The following is a T cell receptor (beta chain) sequence with its context. Since all of the isolated RNA was reverse transcribed, expressed TCRB transcripts were what got sequenced. Profiling relied on immunoSEQ multiplex PCR, and the TCRdb table lists in-frame clones only, not all of them. This table has hundreds of thousands of clones, 9% to 10% appearing once. The data were taken from a study of beta chain features in type 1 diabetes. Study information: Roughly 110,000,000 sorted cells were examined across all samples.

The CDR3 totals 14 residues. Germline assignment: CDR1 MNHEY and CDR2 SVGAGI. Trimming shortened V by 2 bases and J by 6 bases, and 13 bases separated the two germline ends. Naive, central memory, regulatory and stem cell-like memory cells within the CD4+ compartment were sorted using CD45RO/CCR7/CD25/CD127/CD95/CD27. The sequence came from a woman between 18 and 30 years old in good health. Sequenced input: naive CD4+ T cells from blood. The J gene is TRBJ1-1, the V gene TRBV6-5; D remains unclear. CDR3 DNA: TGTGCCAGCAGTTACCTGAAAGAGCGTTCTGAAGCTTTCTTT. Translating it yields CASSYLKERSEAFF.